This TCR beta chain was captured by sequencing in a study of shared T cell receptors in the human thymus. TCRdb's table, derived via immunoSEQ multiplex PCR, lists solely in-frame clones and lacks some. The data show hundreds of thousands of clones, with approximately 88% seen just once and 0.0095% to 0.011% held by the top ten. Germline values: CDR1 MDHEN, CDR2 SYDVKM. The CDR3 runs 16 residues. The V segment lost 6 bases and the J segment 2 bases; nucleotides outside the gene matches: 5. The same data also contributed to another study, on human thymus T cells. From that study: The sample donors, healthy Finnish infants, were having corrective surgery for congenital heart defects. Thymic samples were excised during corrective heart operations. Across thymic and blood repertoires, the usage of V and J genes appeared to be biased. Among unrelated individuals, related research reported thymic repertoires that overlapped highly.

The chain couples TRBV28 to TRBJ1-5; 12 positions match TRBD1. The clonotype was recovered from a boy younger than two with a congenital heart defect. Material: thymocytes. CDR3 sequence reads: CASSRDRGQGNQPQHF. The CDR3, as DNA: TGTGCCAGCAGCCGGGACAGGGGGCAAGGCAATCAGCCCCAGCATTTT.